Listed below are T cell receptor beta chains from one sample, sequenced in a study of response to subunit inactivated influenza vaccine. TCRdb reprocessed the RT-PCR reads with MiXCR, giving one entry per CDR3 protein. The sample has a few hundred thousand distinct CDR3 sequences, approximately 9.9% seen once; the top ten hold approximately 12%. The sample here was PBMCs from blood, taken 35 to 45 days after vaccination. The receptors were gathered from a man aged 50 to 59 who received an inactivated influenza vaccine. The CDR3 runs from the conserved cysteine through the conserved F or W. The order of the fields is V gene, D gene, clone size, J gene, CDR3 protein, CDR3 DNA. The D gene is left open where the match is weak. Clone size is stated in some rows and not others, as once, few, many or a class when expanded.

>TRBV7-2|-|few|TRBJ2-1
CASSLTSPLVIDEQFF
TGTGCCAGCAGCTTGACCTCACCACTAGTCATTGATGAGCAGTTCTTC
>TRBV12-3/TRBV12-4|TRBD1|-|TRBJ1-2
CASSHRGQGYTF
TGTGCCAGCAGTCACAGGGGGCAGGGCTACACCTTC
>TRBV20-1|-|-|TRBJ2-1
CSAPVSPYNEQFF
TGCAGTGCCCCCGTGTCCCCCTACAATGAGCAGTTCTTC
>TRBV3-1|-|few|TRBJ2-1
CASSKTPRGEQFF
TGTGCCAGCAGCAAGACTCCCCGGGGTGAGCAGTTCTTC
>TRBV28|TRBD1|-|TRBJ2-3
CASSSPDRADTQYF
TGTGCCAGCAGTTCACCGGACAGGGCAGATACGCAGTATTTT
>TRBV12-3/TRBV12-4|-|-|TRBJ2-5
CASSLELGRQETQYF
TGTGCCAGCAGTTTAGAGCTGGGACGGCAGGAGACCCAGTACTTC
>TRBV10-3|TRBD2|-|TRBJ2-5
CAISEGTSAGGETQYF
TGTGCCATCAGTGAGGGCACTAGCGCCGGGGGGGAGACCCAGTACTTC
>TRBV20-1|TRBD2|few|TRBJ2-3
CSAIGLAGGTDTQYF
TGCAGTGCCATCGGACTAGCGGGGGGCACAGATACGCAGTATTTT
>TRBV7-9|-|few|TRBJ2-1
CASSLNRLRDSYNEQFF
TGTGCCAGCAGCTTAAATAGGCTCCGGGACTCCTACAATGAGCAGTTCTTC
>TRBV9|-|many|TRBJ2-3
CASSVEGLTQYF
TGTGCCAGCAGCGTAGAGGGACTTACGCAGTATTTT
>TRBV12-3/TRBV12-4|TRBD2|few|TRBJ2-1
CASSLEFAGRDEQFF
TGTGCCAGCAGTTTAGAGTTTGCGGGGAGGGACGAGCAGTTCTTC
>TRBV7-8|-|once|TRBJ1-2
CASSFPVGGLSTFTF
TGTGCCAGCAGCTTCCCCGTCGGGGGATTGTCGACGTTCACCTTC
>TRBV7-2|TRBD1|-|TRBJ2-3
CASSLARPGQGDTQYF
TGTGCCAGCAGCTTAGCCCGACCGGGACAGGGAGATACGCAGTATTTT